A selection of T cell receptor beta chains follows, all from one sample in a study of blood T cell repertoires in COVID-19. The method was immunoSEQ multiplex PCR; TCRdb's version includes in-frame clones alone and lacks a portion of them. This table has some 190,000 clones, about 85% appearing once. The specimen sequenced was peripheral blood. These receptors all stem from a man older than 75 with COVID-19, enrolled during active disease. Each CDR3 is given with its conserved first and last residue. D genes are given only for firm matches.

>NA|TRBV27|TRBJ1-2
TGTGCCAGCAGTTTTGGACAGTCCTATGGCTACACCTTC
CASSFGQSYGYTF
>TRBD2|TRBV19|TRBJ2-5
TGTGCCAGTAGTACCTTAGCGGGGGGGCCAGAGACCCAGTACTTC
CASSTLAGGPETQYF
>NA|TRBV6-4|TRBJ2-3
TGTGCCAGCAGTGGACAGCCCACAGATACGCAGTATTTT
CASSGQPTDTQYF
>TRBD2|TRBV2|TRBJ2-3
TGTGCCAGCAGTGAAGCGGTTTTAGCGGGGGGGGCCACAGATACGCAGTATTTT
CASSEAVLAGGATDTQYF
>NA|TRBV19|TRBJ1-1
TGTGCCAGTAGTATCCGGGGGGATTTGAACACTGAAGCTTTCTTT
CASSIRGDLNTEAFF
>NA|TRBV4-1|TRBJ2-3
TGCGCCAGCAGCCAACAGCGACGTGCAGATACGCAGTATTTT
CASSQQRRADTQYF
>NA|TRBV6-5|TRBJ1-5
TGTGCCAGCATCATGAACCAGGACAATCAGCCCCAGCATTTT
CASIMNQDNQPQHF
>TRBD1|TRBV5-4|TRBJ1-1
TGTGCCAGCAGCTCGTTGGGGACAGGGTGGAGAGCTTTCTTT
CASSSLGTGWRAFF
>NA|TRBV7-2|TRBJ2-7
TGTGCCAGCAGCGGGCGGGACCTTAAATCCTACGAGCAGTACTTC
CASSGRDLKSYEQYF
>TRBD2|TRBV5-6|TRBJ2-5
TGTGCCAGCAGTATTAGACTAGCGGAAGAGACCCAGTACTTC
CASSIRLAEETQYF
>TRBD1|TRBV5-1|TRBJ1-2
TGCGCCAGCAGCTTGGAAGTCGGACAGGGGTATGGCTACACCTTC
CASSLEVGQGYGYTF